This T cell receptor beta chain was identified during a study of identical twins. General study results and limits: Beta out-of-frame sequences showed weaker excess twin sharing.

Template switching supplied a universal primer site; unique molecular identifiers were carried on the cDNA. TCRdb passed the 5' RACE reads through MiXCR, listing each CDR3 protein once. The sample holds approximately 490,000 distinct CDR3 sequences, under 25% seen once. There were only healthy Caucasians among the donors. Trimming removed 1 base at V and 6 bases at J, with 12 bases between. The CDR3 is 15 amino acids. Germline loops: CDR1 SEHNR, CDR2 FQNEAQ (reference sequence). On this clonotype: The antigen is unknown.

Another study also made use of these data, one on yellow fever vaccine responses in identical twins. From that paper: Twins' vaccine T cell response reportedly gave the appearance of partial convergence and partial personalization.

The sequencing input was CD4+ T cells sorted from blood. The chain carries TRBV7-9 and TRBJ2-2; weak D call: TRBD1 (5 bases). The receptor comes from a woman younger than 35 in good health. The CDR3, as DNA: TGTGCCAGCAGCTTAGTAAAGGGGAAAGCCGGGGAGCTGTTTTTT. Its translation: CASSLVKGKAGELFF.